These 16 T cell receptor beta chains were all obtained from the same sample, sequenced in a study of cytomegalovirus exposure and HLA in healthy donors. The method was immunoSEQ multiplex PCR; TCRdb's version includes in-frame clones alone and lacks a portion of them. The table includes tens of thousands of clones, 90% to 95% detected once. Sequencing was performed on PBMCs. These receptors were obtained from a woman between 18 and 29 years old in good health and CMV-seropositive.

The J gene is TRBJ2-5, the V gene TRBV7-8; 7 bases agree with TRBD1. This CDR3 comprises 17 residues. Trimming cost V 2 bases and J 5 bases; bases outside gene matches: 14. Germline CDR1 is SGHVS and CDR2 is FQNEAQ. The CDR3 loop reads CASSLRRDREDSETQYF. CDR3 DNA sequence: TGTGCCAGCAGCTTAAGGCGCGACAGGGAAGATTCGGAGACCCAGTACTTC. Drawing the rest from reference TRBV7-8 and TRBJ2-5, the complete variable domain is GAGVSQSPRYKVAKRGQDVALRCDPISGHVSLFWYQQALGQGPEFLTYFQNEAQLDKSGLPSDRFFAERPEGSVSTLKIQRTQQEDSAVYLCASSLRRDREDSETQYFGPGTRLLVL.

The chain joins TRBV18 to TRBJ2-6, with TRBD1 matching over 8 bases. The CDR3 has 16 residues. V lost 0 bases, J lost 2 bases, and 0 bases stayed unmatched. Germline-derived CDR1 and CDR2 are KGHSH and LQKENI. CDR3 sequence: CASSPPTGAGANVLTF. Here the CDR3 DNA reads TGTGCCAGCTCACCACCGACAGGGGCTGGGGCCAACGTCCTGACTTTC.

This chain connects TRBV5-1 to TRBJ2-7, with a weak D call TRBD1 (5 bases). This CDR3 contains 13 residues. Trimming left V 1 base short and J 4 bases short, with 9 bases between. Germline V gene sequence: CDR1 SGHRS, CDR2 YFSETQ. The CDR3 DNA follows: TGCGCCAGCAGCTTGCAACAGGCTTACGAGCAGTACTTC. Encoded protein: CASSLQQAYEQYF.

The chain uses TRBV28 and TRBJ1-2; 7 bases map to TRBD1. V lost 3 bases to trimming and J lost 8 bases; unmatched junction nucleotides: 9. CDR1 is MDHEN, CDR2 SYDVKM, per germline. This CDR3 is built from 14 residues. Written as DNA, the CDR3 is TGTGCCAGCAGTTTCCGAGGGGGCAATGGAGGCTACACCTTC. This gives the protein CASSFRGGNGGYTF.

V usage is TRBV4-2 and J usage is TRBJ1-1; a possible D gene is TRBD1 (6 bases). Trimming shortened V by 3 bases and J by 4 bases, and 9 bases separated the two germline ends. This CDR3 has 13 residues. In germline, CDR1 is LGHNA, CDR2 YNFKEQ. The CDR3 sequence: CASSHDRSTEAFF. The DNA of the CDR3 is TGTGCCAGCAGCCATGACAGGAGCACTGAAGCTTTCTTT.

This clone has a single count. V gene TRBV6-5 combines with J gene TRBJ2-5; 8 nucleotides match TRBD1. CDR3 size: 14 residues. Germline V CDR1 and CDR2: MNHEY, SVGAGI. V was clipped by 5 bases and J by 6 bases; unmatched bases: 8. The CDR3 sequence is CASSKGQDVKTQYF. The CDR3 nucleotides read TGTGCCAGCAGTAAGGGACAGGACGTAAAGACCCAGTACTTC.

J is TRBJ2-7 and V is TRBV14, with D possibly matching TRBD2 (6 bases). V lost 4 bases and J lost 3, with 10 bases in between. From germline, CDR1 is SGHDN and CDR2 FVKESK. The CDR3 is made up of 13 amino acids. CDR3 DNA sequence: TGTGCCAGCAGCCCCGGGGGTCGCTACGAGCAGTACTTC. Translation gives CASSPGGRYEQYF. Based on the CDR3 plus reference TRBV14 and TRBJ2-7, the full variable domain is EAGVTQFPSHSVIEKGQTVTLRCDPISGHDNLYWYRRVMGKEIKFLLHFVKESKQDESGMPNNRFLAERTGGTYSTLKVQPAELEDSGVYFCASSPGGRYEQYFGPGTRLTVT.

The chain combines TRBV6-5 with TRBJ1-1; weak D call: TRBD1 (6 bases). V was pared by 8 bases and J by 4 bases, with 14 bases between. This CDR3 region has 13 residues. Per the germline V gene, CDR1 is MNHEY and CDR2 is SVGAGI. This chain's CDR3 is CASGQGSATEAFF. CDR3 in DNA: TGTGCCAGCGGGCAGGGGTCCGCCACTGAAGCTTTCTTT.

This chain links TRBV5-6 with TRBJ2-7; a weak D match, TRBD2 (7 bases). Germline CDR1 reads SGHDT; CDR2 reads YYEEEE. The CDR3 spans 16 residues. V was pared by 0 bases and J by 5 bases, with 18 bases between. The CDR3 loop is CASSLGGGRRRNEQYF. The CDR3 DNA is TGTGCCAGCAGCTTGGGGGGGGGCCGCAGGAGGAACGAGCAGTACTTC. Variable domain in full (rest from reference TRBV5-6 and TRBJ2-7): DAGVTQSPTHLIKTRGQQVTLRCSPKSGHDTVSWYQQALGQGPQFIFQYYEEEERQRGNFPDRFSGHQFPNYSSELNVNALLLGDSALYLCASSLGGGRRRNEQYFGPGTRLTVT.

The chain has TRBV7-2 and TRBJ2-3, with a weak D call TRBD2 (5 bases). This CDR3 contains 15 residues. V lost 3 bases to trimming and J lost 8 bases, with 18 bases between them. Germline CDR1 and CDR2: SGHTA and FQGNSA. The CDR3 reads CASSFPRGTSGTQYF. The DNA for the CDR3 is TGTGCCAGCAGCTTCCCCCGGGGTACGTCCGGTACGCAGTATTTT.

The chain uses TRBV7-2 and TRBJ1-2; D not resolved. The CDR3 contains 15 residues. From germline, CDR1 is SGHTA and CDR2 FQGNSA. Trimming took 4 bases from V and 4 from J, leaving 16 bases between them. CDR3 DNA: TGTGCCAGCAGCTCATCCTCTGCGGGCCCCTATGGCTACACCTTC. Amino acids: CASSSSSAGPYGYTF.

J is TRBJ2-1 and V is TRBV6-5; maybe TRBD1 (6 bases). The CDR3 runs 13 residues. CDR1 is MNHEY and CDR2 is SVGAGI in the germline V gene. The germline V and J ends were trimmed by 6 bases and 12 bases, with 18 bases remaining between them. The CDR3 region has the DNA TGTGCCAGCAGCACCTCAAGAGGGGGTGGGCAGTTCTTC. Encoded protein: CASSTSRGGGQFF.

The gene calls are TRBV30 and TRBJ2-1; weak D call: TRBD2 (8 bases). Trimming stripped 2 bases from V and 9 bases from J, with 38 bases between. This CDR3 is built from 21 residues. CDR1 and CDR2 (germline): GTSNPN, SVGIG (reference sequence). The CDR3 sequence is CAWSLTGVRYPTTGGLREQFF. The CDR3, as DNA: TGTGCCTGGAGTCTCACAGGGGTCCGGTATCCTACGACGGGGGGGCTACGTGAGCAGTTCTTC.

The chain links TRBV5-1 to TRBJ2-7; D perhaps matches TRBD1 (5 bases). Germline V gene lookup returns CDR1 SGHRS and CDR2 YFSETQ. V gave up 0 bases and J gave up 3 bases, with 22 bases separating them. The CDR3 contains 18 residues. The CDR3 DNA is TGCGCCAGCAGCTTGGAGTGGGAATTGGGGCTCCCTTACTACGAGCAGTACTTC. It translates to CASSLEWELGLPYYEQYF.

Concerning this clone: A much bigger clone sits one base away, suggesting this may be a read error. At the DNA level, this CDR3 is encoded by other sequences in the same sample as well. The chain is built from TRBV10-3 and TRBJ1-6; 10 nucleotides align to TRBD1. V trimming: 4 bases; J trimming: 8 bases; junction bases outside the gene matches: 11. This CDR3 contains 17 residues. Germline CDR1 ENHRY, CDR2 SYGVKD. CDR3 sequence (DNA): TGTGCCATCAGTGGATACCCGGGGGACAGGGGAGATTCACCCCTCCACTTT. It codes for CAISGYPGDRGDSPLHF.

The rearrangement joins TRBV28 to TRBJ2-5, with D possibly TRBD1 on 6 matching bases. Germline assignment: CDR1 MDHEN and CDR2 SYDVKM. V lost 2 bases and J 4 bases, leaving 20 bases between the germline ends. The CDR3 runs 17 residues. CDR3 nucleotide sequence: TGTGCCAGCAGTTTAATCGCTGGGGGCGCACAGGGAGAGACCCAGTACTTC. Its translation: CASSLIAGGAQGETQYF. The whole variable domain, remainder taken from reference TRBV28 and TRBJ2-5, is DVKVTQSSRYLVKRTGEKVFLECVQDMDHENMFWYRQDPGLGLRLIYFSYDVKMKEKGDIPEGYSVSREKKERFSLILESASTNQTSMYLCASSLIAGGAQGETQYFGPGTRLLVL.